Described below is a single T cell receptor beta chain sequence and its context. The CDR3 regions of TCR beta were amplified from RNA transcripts. Primed by the HTBI set, a first-round RT-PCR was run on the TCR CDR3. TCRdb re-derived calls from the multiplex PCR reads in MiXCR, one entry per CDR3 protein. The table lists fewer than 450,000 distinct CDR3 sequences, less than 20% of them singletons, with around two fifths in the top ten. The sample is drawn from a study of T cells in Graves' hyperthyroidism and ophthalmopathy. At least 3 on the Clinical Activity Score was recorded for ophthalmopathy patients, who also had NOSPECS grade at least 4 and duration under 3 months. Over 9 ml of fresh peripheral blood supplied the PBMCs. This CDR3 has 13 residues. Germline-derived CDR1 and CDR2 are LGHNA and YNFKEQ. Trimming removed 4 bases at V and 4 bases at J, with 10 bases between.

J is TRBJ2-5 and V is TRBV4-2; D gene uncertain. Input material: blood. The clonotype originates from a man aged 18-30 years with Graves' ophthalmopathy. DNA of the CDR3: TGTGCCAGCAGCCCGGTCCTCCGAGAGACCCAGTACTTC. It specifies CASSPVLRETQYF.